This TCR beta chain is drawn from a study of OX40 agonist ivuxolimab in advanced cancers. Study-wide background: Patients' therapy was ivuxolimab, an antibody that acts as an agonist of OX40 (CD134).

Measured with immunoSEQ multiplex PCR; TCRdb has only the in-frame clones, and not every one. Of approximately 68,000 clones listed, 91% are singletons. V was cut by 3 bases and J by 1 base, with 19 bases left in between. Looked up from germline, CDR1 is SGHKS and CDR2 is YYEKEE (reference sequence). The CDR3 has 17 residues. J is TRBJ1-2 and V is TRBV5-5; D may be TRBD1 (6 bases). The sample here was CD4+ or CD8+ T cells sorted from blood, taken in a trial of the OX40 agonist ivuxolimab. The TCR sequence derives from an adult with an advanced solid tumor such as melanoma, head and neck, liver or kidney cancer. The CDR3 nucleotides are TGTGCCAGCAGCTCGTCCCTTCAGGGGAGGGATAACTATGGCTACACCTTC. Its translation is CASSSSLQGRDNYGYTF.